This T cell receptor beta chain was found in a study of blood T cell repertoires in COVID-19. In the study overall: PBMCs, B-cell-depleted T cells, or T cells provided the cDNA or gDNA that made up the material.

This CDR3 has 17 residues. The V segment lost 5 bases and the J segment 2 bases; nucleotides outside the gene matches: 6. Germline V gene data show CDR1 as SGHVS and CDR2 as FNYEAQ. The protocol was immunoSEQ multiplex PCR, while the TCRdb copy is restricted to in-frame clones and leaves out a portion. The sample lists about 160,000 clones, approximately 86% occurring once. Individuals in the exposed group had encountered a COVID-19 case within 2 weeks preceding study entry. The V gene is TRBV7-6, the J gene TRBJ2-3; TRBD2 aligns across 14 bases. The source material was PBMCs or T cells enriched from blood (not recorded which). This receptor was identified in a woman between 40 and 55 years old who had been exposed to COVID-19. The CDR3 nucleotides read TGTGCCAGCAGCCTGGTGGGACTAGCGGGGGCCACAGATACGCAGTATTTT. It specifies CASSLVGLAGATDTQYF.